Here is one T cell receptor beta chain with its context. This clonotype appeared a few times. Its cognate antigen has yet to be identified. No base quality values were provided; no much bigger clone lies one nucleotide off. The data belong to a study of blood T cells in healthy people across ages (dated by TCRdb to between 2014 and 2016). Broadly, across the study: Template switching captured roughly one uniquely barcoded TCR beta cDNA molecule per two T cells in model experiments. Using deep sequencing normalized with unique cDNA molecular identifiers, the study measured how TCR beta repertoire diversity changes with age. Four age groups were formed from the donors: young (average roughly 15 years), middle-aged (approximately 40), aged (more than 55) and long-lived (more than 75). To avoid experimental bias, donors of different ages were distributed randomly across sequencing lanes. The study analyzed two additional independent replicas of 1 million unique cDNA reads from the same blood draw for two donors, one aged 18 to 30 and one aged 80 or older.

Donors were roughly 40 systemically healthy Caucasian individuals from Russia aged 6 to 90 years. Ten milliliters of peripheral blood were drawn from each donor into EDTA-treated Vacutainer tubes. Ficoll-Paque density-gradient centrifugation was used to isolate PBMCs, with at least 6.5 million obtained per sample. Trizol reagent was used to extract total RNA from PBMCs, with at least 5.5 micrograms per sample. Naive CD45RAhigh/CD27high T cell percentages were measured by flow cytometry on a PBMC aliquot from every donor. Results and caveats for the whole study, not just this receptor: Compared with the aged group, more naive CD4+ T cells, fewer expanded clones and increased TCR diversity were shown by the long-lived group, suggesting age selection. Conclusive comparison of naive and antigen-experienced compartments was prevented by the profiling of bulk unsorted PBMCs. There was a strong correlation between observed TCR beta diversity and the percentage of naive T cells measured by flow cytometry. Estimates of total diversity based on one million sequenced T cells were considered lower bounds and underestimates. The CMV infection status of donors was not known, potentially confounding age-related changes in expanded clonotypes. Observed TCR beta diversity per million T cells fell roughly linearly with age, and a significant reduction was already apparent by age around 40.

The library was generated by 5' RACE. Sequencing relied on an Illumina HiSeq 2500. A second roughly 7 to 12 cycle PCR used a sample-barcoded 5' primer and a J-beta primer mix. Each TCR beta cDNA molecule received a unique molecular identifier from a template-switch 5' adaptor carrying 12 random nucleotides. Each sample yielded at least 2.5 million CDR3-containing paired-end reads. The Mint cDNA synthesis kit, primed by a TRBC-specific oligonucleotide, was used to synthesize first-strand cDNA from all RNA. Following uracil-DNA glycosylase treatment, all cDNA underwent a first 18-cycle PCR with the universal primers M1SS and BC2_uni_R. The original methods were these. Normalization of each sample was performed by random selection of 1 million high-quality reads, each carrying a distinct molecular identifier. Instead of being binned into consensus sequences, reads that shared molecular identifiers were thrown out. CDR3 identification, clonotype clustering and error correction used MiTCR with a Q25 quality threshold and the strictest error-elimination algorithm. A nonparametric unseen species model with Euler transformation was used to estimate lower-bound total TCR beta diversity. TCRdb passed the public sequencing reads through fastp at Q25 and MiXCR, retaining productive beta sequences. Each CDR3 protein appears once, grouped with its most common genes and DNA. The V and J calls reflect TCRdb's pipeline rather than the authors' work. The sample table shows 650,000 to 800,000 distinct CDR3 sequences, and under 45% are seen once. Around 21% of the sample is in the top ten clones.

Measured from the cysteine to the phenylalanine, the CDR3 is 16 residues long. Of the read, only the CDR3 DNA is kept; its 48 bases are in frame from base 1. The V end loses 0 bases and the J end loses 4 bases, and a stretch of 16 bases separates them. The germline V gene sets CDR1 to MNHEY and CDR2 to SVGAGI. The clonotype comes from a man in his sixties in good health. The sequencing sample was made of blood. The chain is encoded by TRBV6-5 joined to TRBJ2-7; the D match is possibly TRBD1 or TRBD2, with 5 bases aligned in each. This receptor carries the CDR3 CASSYSRDRGRYEQYF. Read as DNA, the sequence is TGTGCCAGCAGTTACTCCAGGGATAGGGGACGTTACGAGCAGTACTTC.